The clone carrying this T cell receptor (beta chain) was counted at least ten times. Its matching antigen is unknown. The time point is: sample taken at primary tumor resection. Whole RNA was taken from tumor, nontumor lung or frozen PBMC; it was then sequenced unsorted. The sample comes from a study of spatial heterogeneity in lung cancer. In the study overall: Each time, sequencing found more beta-chain sequences than alpha-chain sequences. Study conclusions and caveats: For expanded intratumoral alpha and beta TCRs, counts tracked tumor mutation counts.

The CDR3 sequence is 11 residues long. The V gene's germline CDR1 is DFQATT and CDR2 SNEGSKA (reference sequence). The library protocol tagged each TCR cDNA with a unique molecular identifier. TCRdb reprocessed the 5' RACE reads via MiXCR and lists one record per CDR3 protein. This table holds roughly 3,000 distinct CDR3 sequences, approximately 9.3% found once. The input for sequencing was lung tumor tissue, taken at surgery. The gene calls are TRBV20-1 and TRBJ1-2; D is undetermined. This sequence was found in a female donor with early-stage non-small cell lung cancer. The CDR3 DNA follows: TGCAGCACACCCTACAACTATGGCTACACCTTC. Its protein is CSTPYNYGYTF.